These 21 T cell receptor beta chains were all obtained from the same sample, sequenced in a study of blood T cell repertoires in COVID-19. Clones were sequenced by immunoSEQ multiplex PCR, and TCRdb holds only the in-frame ones, with some missing. The sample includes under 200,000 clones, around nine tenths of them seen just once. Sequencing used PBMCs or T cells enriched from blood (not recorded which). The receptors here all came from a woman younger than 30 who had recovered from COVID-19.

This sequence joins TRBV5-4 and TRBJ2-3; 11 bases are a match to TRBD2. The CDR3 contains 16 residues. With V trimmed by 4 bases and J by 0 bases, 4 bases remained unmatched. From germline, CDR1 is SGHNT and CDR2 YYREEE (reference sequence). CDR3 amino acids: CASSAGTSGSTDTQYF. CDR3 coding DNA: TGTGCCAGCAGCGCCGGGACTAGCGGAAGCACAGATACGCAGTATTTT.

This chain connects TRBV9 to TRBJ2-5; D possibly corresponds to TRBD2 (6 bases). The ends were cut back, 2 bases at V and 5 bases at J, with 16 bases in the middle. CDR3 length: 15 residues. Germline V CDR1 and CDR2: SGDLS, YYNGEE. The CDR3 spells CASSVRRDSPETQYF. The CDR3 DNA is TGTGCCAGCAGCGTCCGCCGGGACTCCCCCGAGACCCAGTACTTC.

Only one count was recorded for this clone. This chain connects TRBV27 to TRBJ2-1; 12 bases agree with TRBD2. With 5 bases clipped from V and 4 bases from J, the junction kept 9 bases outside the gene matches. This CDR3 spans 17 amino acids. Germline V lookup: CDR1 MNHEY, CDR2 SMNVEV (reference sequence). CDR3 nucleotides: TGTGCCAGCAGTCCAACTAGCGGGAGGACCAAATACAATGAGCAGTTCTTC. This gives the protein CASSPTSGRTKYNEQFF.

The V gene is TRBV4-2, the J gene TRBJ1-2, with D tentatively TRBD1 (6 bases). Looked up from germline, CDR1 is LGHNA and CDR2 is YNFKEQ. Trimming cost V 4 bases and J 6 bases, with 15 bases left between them. This CDR3 has 14 amino acids. CDR3: CASSPTIQGNGYTF. CDR3 DNA sequence: TGTGCCAGCAGCCCGACTATACAGGGAAATGGCTACACCTTC.

In the case of this clone: The junction does not match germline at one end; this may be a read error. This chain connects TRBV29-1 to TRBJ1-1, with a tentative D call TRBD1 (6 bases). The CDR3 extends over 12 amino acids. Per the germline V gene, CDR1 is SQVTM and CDR2 is ANQGSEA. CDR3 nucleotides: TGTACCGGGGGGCCTCGGGACACTGAAGCTTTCTTT. It specifies CTGGPRDTEAFF.

J is TRBJ1-1 and V is TRBV4-1; no clear D. The CDR3 is made up of 16 amino acids. Germline CDR1 reads MGHRA; CDR2 reads YSYEKL. V dropped 2 bases and J dropped 0 bases, with 13 bases sitting between them. This CDR3 reads CASSQTRGLLNTEAFF. The DNA for the CDR3 is TGCGCCAGCAGCCAAACACGAGGTTTGTTGAACACTGAAGCTTTCTTT.

The J gene is TRBJ2-1, the V gene TRBV28; TRBD2 matches 11 bases. Germline trimming cut 7 bases from V and 3 bases from J; bases unmatched to any gene: 8. The CDR3 extends over 16 amino acids. Germline V gene data show CDR1 as MDHEN and CDR2 as SYDVKM. Written as DNA, the CDR3 is TGTGCCAGCAACGATCGGACTAGCGGGTTCTACAATGAGCAGTTCTTC. Translation gives CASNDRTSGFYNEQFF.

J is TRBJ1-2 and V is TRBV27; no firm D call. Trimming cost V 6 bases and J 8 bases, with 13 bases left between them. This CDR3 is 12 amino acids long. Germline V gene lookup returns CDR1 MNHEY and CDR2 SMNVEV (reference sequence). DNA of the CDR3: TGTGCCAGCAGCACCAAGGGAGGAGGCTACACCTTC. Amino acid sequence: CASSTKGGGYTF.

Regarding this clone: The missing conserved phenylalanine or tryptophan at the end of this CDR3 makes a read error likely. The limits of the CDR3 on the DNA are not certain, so only TCRdb's listed CDR3 is given. V gene TRBV6-5 combines with J gene TRBJ1-2; the table's D call, TRBD1, has no DNA check behind it. Germline V gene data show CDR1 as MNHEY and CDR2 as SVGAGI. A total of 13 residues make up the CDR3, ends included. The CDR3 loop reads CASSHRDRGPQRV.

J is TRBJ2-7 and V is TRBV4-1, with 12 bases that match TRBD2. Germline CDR1 reads MGHRA; CDR2 reads YSYEKL. Germline trimming cut 1 base from V and 7 bases from J; bases unmatched to any gene: 5. There are 15 residues in the CDR3. The CDR3 region is CASSQGLAGVGEQYF. As DNA, the CDR3 is TGCGCCAGCAGCCAAGGACTAGCGGGAGTGGGGGAGCAGTACTTC.

V is TRBV18 and J is TRBJ2-7, with D possibly TRBD2 on 5 matching bases. The CDR3 loop spans 13 amino acids. V lost 2 bases and J lost 5, with 10 bases in between. Per germline, CDR1 KGHSH and CDR2 LQKENI. CDR3 protein: CASSPAAGNEQYF. CDR3 bases: TGTGCCAGCTCACCAGCCGCCGGGAACGAGCAGTACTTC. Full variable domain (missing parts from reference TRBV18 and TRBJ2-7): NAGVMQNPRHLVRRRGQEARLRCSPMKGHSHVYWYRQLPEEGLKFMVYLQKENIIDESGMPKERFSAEFPKEGPSILRIQQVVRGDSAAYFCASSPAAGNEQYFGPGTRLTVT.

V gene TRBV28 combines with J gene TRBJ1-6; the D is unclear. CDR1 is MDHEN, CDR2 SYDVKM, per germline. This CDR3 has 16 amino acids. Trimming stripped 0 bases from V and 6 bases from J, with 12 bases between. DNA of the CDR3: TGTGCCAGCAGTTTATGGATTCCTTGGCTTAATTCACCCCTCCACTTT. It specifies CASSLWIPWLNSPLHF.

The J gene is TRBJ2-5, the V gene TRBV15, with a possible D match to TRBD1 (6 bases). The CDR3 has 16 residues. V was shortened by 3 bases and J by 2 bases, with 16 bases between the two germline ends. Germline loops: CDR1 LNHNV, CDR2 YYDKDF (reference sequence). This chain's CDR3 is CATSRGARADQETQYF. DNA of the CDR3: TGTGCCACCAGCAGGGGGGCCAGGGCCGATCAAGAGACCCAGTACTTC.

J is TRBJ1-2 and V is TRBV11-2, with TRBD1 identical over 10 bases. This CDR3 is built from 18 residues. The V gene end was trimmed by 1 base and the J gene end by 1 base; junction bases not matched to a gene: 9. Germline CDR1 and CDR2: SGHAT and FQNNGV. CDR3 nucleotides: TGTGCCAGCAGCTTAGCTGCGCGGGACAGGGGAGATAACTATGGCTACACCTTC. Protein: CASSLAARDRGDNYGYTF.

The chain combines TRBV19 with TRBJ1-2, with a weak D call TRBD1 (6 bases). The CDR3 is made up of 14 amino acids. The germline V gene encodes CDR1 LNHDA and CDR2 SQIVND (reference sequence). The V gene lost 2 bases and the J gene lost 2 bases, with 9 bases spanning the gap. CDR3 in DNA: TGTGCCAGTAGTATAAGGGACAACAACTATGGCTACACCTTC. This sequence encodes CASSIRDNNYGYTF.

The chain combines TRBV24-1 with TRBJ2-1, with D tentatively TRBD2 (6 bases). The CDR3 consists of 16 residues. Deletions cut 1 base from V and 5 bases from J, with 14 bases between. Germline V gene lookup returns CDR1 KGHDR and CDR2 SFDVKD. CDR3 sequence (DNA): TGTGCCACCAGTGATTTTAGGGGACTGGTTAACAATGAGCAGTTCTTC. Translation: CATSDFRGLVNNEQFF.

The rearrangement joins TRBV5-1 to TRBJ2-5, with D hard to call. The V gene lost 2 bases and the J gene lost 5 bases, with 7 bases spanning the gap. The CDR3 is made up of 12 amino acids. CDR1 and CDR2 from the germline V gene are SGHRS and YFSETQ. The CDR3 reads CASSLSRETQYF. CDR3 coding DNA: TGCGCCAGCAGCTTAAGCAGGGAGACCCAGTACTTC.

This chain links TRBV6-5 with TRBJ2-7; D is possibly TRBD2 (5 bases). Trimming removed 5 bases from V and 0 bases from J, with 14 bases in between. CDR3 length equals 15 residues. Germline-derived CDR1 and CDR2 are MNHEY and SVGAGI. In nucleotides, the CDR3 is TGTGCCAGCAGTCCCCGGGGTGCTTACTCCTACGAGCAGTACTTC. This codes for CASSPRGAYSYEQYF.

J is TRBJ2-1 and V is TRBV6-4; 7 nucleotides agree with TRBD2. This CDR3 region has 15 residues. Germline loops: CDR1 MRHNA, CDR2 SNTAGT. V trimming: 3 bases; J trimming: 2 bases; junction bases outside the gene matches: 4. The CDR3 spells CASSERAGTYNEQFF. The CDR3 region has the DNA TGTGCCAGCAGTGAACGAGCGGGAACCTACAATGAGCAGTTCTTC.

J is TRBJ1-1 and V is TRBV25-1; possibly TRBD1 for D (5 bases). Germline V lookup: CDR1 MGHDK, CDR2 SYGVNS. This CDR3 is built from 14 residues. The V gene lost 8 bases and the J gene lost 4 bases, with 17 bases spanning the gap. For the CDR3, the DNA is TGTGCCAGCGGAGGGGCTACGGGGGGCACTGAAGCTTTCTTT. This sequence encodes CASGGATGGTEAFF.

The chain is built from TRBV5-1 and TRBJ2-1; possible D gene TRBD1, 6 bases. Trimming removed 0 bases at V and 0 bases at J, with 13 bases between. This CDR3 region has 17 residues. Germline V CDR1 and CDR2: SGHRS, YFSETQ. The CDR3 DNA follows: TGCGCCAGCAGCTTGGTAGGGGGATGGGGCTCCTACAATGAGCAGTTCTTC. As protein: CASSLVGGWGSYNEQFF. Combining the CDR3 with reference TRBV5-1 and TRBJ2-1 gives the whole variable domain KAGVTQTPRYLIKTRGQQVTLSCSPISGHRSVSWYQQTPGQGLQFLFEYFSETQRNKGNFPGRFSGRQFSNSRSEMNVSTLELGDSALYLCASSLVGGWGSYNEQFFGPGTRLTVL.